The rows below give T cell receptor beta chains drawn from one sample of a study of blood T cell repertoires in COVID-19. Profiled with immunoSEQ multiplex PCR; TCRdb holds only in-frame clones, not every one. The repertoire has 370,000 or so clones, 70% to 90% of them found once; the top ten carry under 1.5%. Input material: PBMCs or T cells enriched from blood (not recorded which). These receptors came from a man aged 25-45 years who had recovered from COVID-19. Both conserved end residues are part of each CDR3. Each record gives: J gene, D gene, V gene, clone size, CDR3 protein, CDR3 DNA. D genes are given only for firm matches. The size of a clone is reported for some rows only, either as once, few or many, or as a class for expanded clones.

TRBJ2-5	.	TRBV12-5	.	CASGSLQGQETQYF	TGTGCTAGTGGTTCCCTCCAGGGACAAGAGACCCAGTACTTC
TRBJ1-1	.	TRBV18	once	CASSPLVLTEAFF	TGTGCCAGCTCACCACTTGTTCTCACTGAAGCTTTCTTT
TRBJ1-1	.	TRBV5-1	once	CASKAEQNTEAFF	TGCGCCAGCAAAGCGGAGCAGAACACTGAAGCTTTCTTT
TRBJ1-4	.	TRBV7-9	.	CASSGQGFEKLFF	TGTGCCAGCAGCGGGCAGGGGTTTGAAAAACTGTTTTTT
TRBJ2-2	TRBD1	TRBV7-3	.	CASSPGQGYTGELFF	TGTGCCAGCAGCCCGGGACAGGGGTACACCGGGGAGCTGTTTTTT
TRBJ2-7	.	TRBV6-2/TRBV6-3	.	CASSYDSRRDRSYEQYF	TGTGCCAGCAGTTACGATTCTAGGAGGGACCGTTCCTACGAGCAGTACTTC
TRBJ2-6	.	TRBV6-5	.	CASSPSPAGANVLTF	TGTGCCAGCAGTCCCTCTCCCGCTGGGGCCAACGTCCTGACTTTC
TRBJ1-5	.	TRBV19	.	CASKREQYNQPQHF	TGTGCCAGTAAACGGGAACAGTATAATCAGCCCCAGCATTTT
TRBJ2-3	.	TRBV10-3	.	CATTTESDTQYF	TGTGCCACCACAACAGAGTCGGATACGCAGTATTTT
TRBJ1-6	TRBD1	TRBV30	many	CAWSSRDRYNSPLHF	TGTGCCTGGAGTTCGAGGGACAGATATAATTCACCCCTCCACTTT
TRBJ1-5	.	TRBV7-9	few	CASSLTGDQPQHF	TGTGCCAGCAGCTTAACCGGAGATCAGCCCCAGCATTTT
TRBJ2-3	.	TRBV2	.	CASSEAGRGDTQYF	TGTGCCAGCAGTGAAGCGGGGCGCGGAGATACGCAGTATTTT
TRBJ2-7	TRBD1	TRBV5-1	once	CASSGGQLVYEQYF	TGCGCCAGCAGCGGGGGACAGCTTGTCTACGAGCAGTACTTC
TRBJ1-2	TRBD1	TRBV5-1	.	CASFAGQGSYGYTF	TGCGCCAGCTTTGCGGGACAGGGGTCCTATGGCTACACCTTC
TRBJ2-3	TRBD2	TRBV7-2	.	CASSPGIAGGSDTQYF	TGTGCCAGCAGCCCCGGAATAGCGGGGGGATCAGATACGCAGTATTTT
TRBJ1-1	.	TRBV3-1/TRBV3-2	.	CASSQEPRGTEAFF	TGTGCCAGCAGCCAAGAACCCCGGGGCACTGAAGCTTTCTTT
TRBJ2-1	.	TRBV12-5	.	CASALSGGTYNEQFF	TGTGCTAGTGCCTTGTCCGGGGGTACTTACAATGAGCAGTTCTTC
TRBJ1-1	.	TRBV5-1	.	CASSLATSSMNTEAFF	TGCGCCAGCAGCTTGGCCACTTCATCCATGAACACTGAAGCTTTCTTT
TRBJ1-4	.	TRBV4-1	.	CASSQSVQGRGEKLFF	TGCGCCAGCAGCCAAAGCGTCCAGGGGAGAGGTGAAAAACTGTTTTTT
TRBJ2-3	.	TRBV5-1	many	CASSPTGGLLADTQYF	TGCGCCAGCAGTCCTACCGGGGGGCTGCTGGCAGATACGCAGTATTTT
TRBJ1-6	.	TRBV10-2	.	CASSGRQSSYNSPLHF	TGCGCCAGCAGTGGACGACAGAGCTCCTATAATTCACCCCTCCACTTT
TRBJ1-1	.	TRBV11-2	.	CASSRTLNTEAFF	TGTGCCAGCAGTCGCACACTGAACACTGAAGCTTTCTTT
TRBJ1-1	TRBD1	TRBV24-1	.	CATSGGQGTGNTEAFF	TGTGCCACCAGTGGAGGACAGGGTACGGGGAACACTGAAGCTTTCTTT
TRBJ1-2	TRBD1	TRBV7-9	.	CASSQGDGYTF	TGTGCCAGCAGCCAGGGGGATGGCTACACCTTC